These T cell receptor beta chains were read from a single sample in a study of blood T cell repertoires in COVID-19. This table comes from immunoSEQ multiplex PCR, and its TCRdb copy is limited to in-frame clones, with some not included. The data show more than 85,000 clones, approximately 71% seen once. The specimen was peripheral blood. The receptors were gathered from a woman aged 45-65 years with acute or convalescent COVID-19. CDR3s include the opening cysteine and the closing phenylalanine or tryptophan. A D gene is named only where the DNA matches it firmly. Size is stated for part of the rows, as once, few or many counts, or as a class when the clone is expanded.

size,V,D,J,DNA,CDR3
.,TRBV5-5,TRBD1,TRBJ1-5,TGTGCCAGCAGCCCGATGACAGGGTTTCAATGGCCCCAGCATTTT,CASSPMTGFQWPQHF
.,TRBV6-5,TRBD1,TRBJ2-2,TGTGCCAGCAGCCGGGACAGGTCCACCGGGGAGCTGTTTTTT,CASSRDRSTGELFF
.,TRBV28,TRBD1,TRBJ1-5,TGTGCCAGCAGTTTTCCTACAGGGGGCAATCAGCCCCAGCATTTT,CASSFPTGGNQPQHF
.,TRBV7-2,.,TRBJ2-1,TGTGCCAGCAGTGAGGGTGGGGGCATGAATGAGCAGTTCTTC,CASSEGGGMNEQFF
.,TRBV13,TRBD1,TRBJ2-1,TGTGCCAGTACCGACAGGGGATCCTACAATGAGCAGTTCTTC,CASTDRGSYNEQFF
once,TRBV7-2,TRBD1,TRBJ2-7,TGTGCCAGCAGCTCCCGGGACAGGGTCTACGAGCAGTACTTC,CASSSRDRVYEQYF
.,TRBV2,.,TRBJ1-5,TGTGCCAGCAGTTCAGGGGACCAGCCCCAGCATTTT,CASSSGDQPQHF
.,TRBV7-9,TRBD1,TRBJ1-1,TGTGCCAGCAGCTTAGCCAGACAGGGGAGGACTGAAGCTTTCTTT,CASSLARQGRTEAFF
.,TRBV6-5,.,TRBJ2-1,TGTGCCAGCAACTACGGCAGGGAAAACAATGAGCAGTTCTTC,CASNYGRENNEQFF
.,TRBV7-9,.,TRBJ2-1,TGTGCCAGCAGTTCACTAGTCTATGAGCAGTTCTTC,CASSSLVYEQFF
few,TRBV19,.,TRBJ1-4,TGTGCCAGTAGTACCACAGGTAGTGGTGAAAAACTGTTTTTT,CASSTTGSGEKLFF
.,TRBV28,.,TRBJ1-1,TGTGCCAGCAGTTCCCTTACAGGTTTTAACACTGAAGCTTTCTTT,CASSSLTGFNTEAFF
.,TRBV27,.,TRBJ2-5,TGTGCCAGCAGTCCCTCGGGAAAGACCCAGTACTTC,CASSPSGKTQYF
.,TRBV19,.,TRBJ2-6,TGTGCCAGTAGTATTTTTTCGGGATCCGGGGCCAACGTCCTGACTTTC,CASSIFSGSGANVLTF
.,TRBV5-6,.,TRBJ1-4,TGTGCCAGCAGCCTTGGACAGTTCGGGCTTGGTGAAAAACTGTTTTTT,CASSLGQFGLGEKLFF
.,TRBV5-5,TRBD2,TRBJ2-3,TGTGCCAGCAGCCGGAGACTAGCGGGGGAGGATACGCAGTATTTT,CASSRRLAGEDTQYF
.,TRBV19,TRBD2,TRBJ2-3,TGTGCCAGTAGTATATATAGCGGGGGAATCACAGATACGCAGTATTTT,CASSIYSGGITDTQYF
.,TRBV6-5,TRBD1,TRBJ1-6,TGTGCCACCTCGCGGACAGGAGATTATTCACCCCTCCACTTT,CATSRTGDYSPLHF
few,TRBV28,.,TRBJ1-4,TGTGCCAGCACCAACCCGGCGGGTGAAAAACTGTTTTTT,CASTNPAGEKLFF
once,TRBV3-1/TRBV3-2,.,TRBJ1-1,TGTGCCAGCAGCCAAGGAAGAAGGGGCGAAGCTTTCTTT,CASSQGRRGEAFF
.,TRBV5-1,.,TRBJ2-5,TGCGCCAGCAGTACCGAGGGACAAGAGACCCAGTACTTC,CASSTEGQETQYF
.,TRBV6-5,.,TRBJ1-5,TGTGCCAGCAGGCCACAGGGTCCGGTCAATCAGCCCCAGCATTTT,CASRPQGPVNQPQHF
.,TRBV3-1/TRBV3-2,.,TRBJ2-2,TGTGCCAGCAGCCATGTATTGGAGGCCGGGGAGCTGTTTTTT,CASSHVLEAGELFF
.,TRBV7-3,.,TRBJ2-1,TGTGCCAGCAGCTTAATGTCAAAAGGGGGCAATGAGCAGTTCTTC,CASSLMSKGGNEQFF
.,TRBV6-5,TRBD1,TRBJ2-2,TGTGCCAGCAAACGGGACAGGGCGAACACCGGGGAGCTGTTTTTT,CASKRDRANTGELFF
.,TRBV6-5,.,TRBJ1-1,TGTGCCAGCAGTTACTCCCTACAGGGGAACACTGAAGCTTTCTTT,CASSYSLQGNTEAFF
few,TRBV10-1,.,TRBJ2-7,TGCGCCAGCAGTATAGCGGTCCGGGCCAGTAGCTACGAGCAGTACTTC,CASSIAVRASSYEQYF
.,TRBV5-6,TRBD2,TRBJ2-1,TGTGCCAGCAGCCAGGGGACTAGCGGGAATGAGCAGTTCTTC,CASSQGTSGNEQFF
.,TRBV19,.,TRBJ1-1,TGTGCCAGTAGTATCTCGTCAAACGCTAAGGAAGCTTTCTTT,CASSISSNAKEAFF
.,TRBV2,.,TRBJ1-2,TGTGCCAGCAGTCGGGGGACGGCTTTAGACGGGGGCTACACCTTC,CASSRGTALDGGYTF
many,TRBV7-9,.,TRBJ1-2,TGTGCCAGCAGCTTAGGTGAAGCCTTCTATGGCTACACCTTC,CASSLGEAFYGYTF
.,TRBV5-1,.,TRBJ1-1,TGCGCCAGCAGCCCCCGGCGAGGGGGAGTACGGGACACTGAAGCTTTCTTT,CASSPRRGGVRDTEAFF
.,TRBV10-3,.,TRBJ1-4,TGTGCCATCAGTGACAGGGGAGGGACTAATGAAAAACTGTTTTTT,CAISDRGGTNEKLFF
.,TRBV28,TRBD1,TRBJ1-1,TGTGCCAGCAGGAAGGGACAGTACACTGAAGCTTTCTTT,CASRKGQYTEAFF
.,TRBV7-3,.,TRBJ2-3,TGTGCCAGCAGCTTAAATTCCCAGGCAGATACGCAGTATTTT,CASSLNSQADTQYF
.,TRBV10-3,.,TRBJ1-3,TGTGCCATCATGAAGGGGGACAACTCTGGAAACACCATATATTTT,CAIMKGDNSGNTIYF
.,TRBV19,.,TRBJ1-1,TGTGCCAGTAGTAGCCGAGACAGGTGGAACACTGAAGCTTTCTTT,CASSSRDRWNTEAFF
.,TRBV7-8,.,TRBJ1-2,TGTGCCAGCAGCTTAGGGCGGGAAGGGTATGGCTACACCTTC,CASSLGREGYGYTF
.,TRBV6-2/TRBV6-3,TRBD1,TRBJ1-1,TGTGCCAGCAGTTCACCCAGGACAGGCGAACCTGAAGCTTTCTTT,CASSSPRTGEPEAFF
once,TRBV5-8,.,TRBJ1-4,TGTGCCAGCAGCTTTTTTTATAGCGGTGAAAAACTGTTTTTT,CASSFFYSGEKLFF
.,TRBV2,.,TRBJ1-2,TGTGCCAGCAGTGACTCCCCGACAGCGAGGTATGGCTACACCTTC,CASSDSPTARYGYTF
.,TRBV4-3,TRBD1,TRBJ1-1,TGCGCCAGCAGCCAGGCAGGGGGCTTGAACACTGAAGCTTTCTTT,CASSQAGGLNTEAFF
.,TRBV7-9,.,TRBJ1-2,TGTGCCAGCAGTCCTGAGGGTTACAGCTACACCTTC,CASSPEGYSYTF
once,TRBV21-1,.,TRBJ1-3,TGTGCCAGCAGCAAAGATAGGGGTCAGGCGTTAAACACCATATATTTT,CASSKDRGQALNTIYF
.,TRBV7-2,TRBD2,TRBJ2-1,TGTGCCAGCAGCTCAGCGGGGGGGCAGACGAATGAGCAGTTCTTC,CASSSAGGQTNEQFF
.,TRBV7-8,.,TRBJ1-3,TGTGCCAGCAGCTTAGCCCTCATGACAGACTCTGGAAACACCATATATTTT,CASSLALMTDSGNTIYF
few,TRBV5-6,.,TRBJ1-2,TGTGCCAGCAGCTTCGGCAGAGTAGGAGAGAACTATGGCTACACCTTC,CASSFGRVGENYGYTF